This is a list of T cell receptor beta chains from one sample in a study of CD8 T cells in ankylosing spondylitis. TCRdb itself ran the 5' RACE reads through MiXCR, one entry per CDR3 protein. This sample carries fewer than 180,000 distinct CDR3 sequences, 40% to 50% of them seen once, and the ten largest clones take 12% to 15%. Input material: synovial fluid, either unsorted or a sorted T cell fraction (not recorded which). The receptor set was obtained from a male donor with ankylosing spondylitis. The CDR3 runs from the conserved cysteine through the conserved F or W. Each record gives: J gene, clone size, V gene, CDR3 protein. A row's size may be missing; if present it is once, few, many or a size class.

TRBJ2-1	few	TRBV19	CASSATGYEQFF
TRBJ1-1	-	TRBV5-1	CASSSNWLWDSHMNTEAFF
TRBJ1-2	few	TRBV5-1	CASSLARRGSANYGYTF
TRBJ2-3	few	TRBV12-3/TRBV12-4	CASRDRGRTADTQYF
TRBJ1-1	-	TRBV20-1	CSATTRQGNTEAFF
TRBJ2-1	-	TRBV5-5	CASSLTGVGFNNEQFF
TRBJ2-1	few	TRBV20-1	CSARRGPGLPYNEQFF
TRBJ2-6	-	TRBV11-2	CASSSIRRQRANVLTF
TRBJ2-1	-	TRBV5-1	CASSLGDPSEQFF
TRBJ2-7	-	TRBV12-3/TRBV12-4	CASSFNIYISYEQYF
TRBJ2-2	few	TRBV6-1	CASTRSPETGELFF
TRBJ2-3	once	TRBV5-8	CASSLGGLAENTDTQYF
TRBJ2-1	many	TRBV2	CASSAWGNGGDEQFF
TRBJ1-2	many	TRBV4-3	CASSQELGEAIPGYTF
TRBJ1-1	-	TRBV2	CASSEGVTVQNTEAFF
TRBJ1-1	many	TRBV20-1	CSARDIQGGDTEAFF
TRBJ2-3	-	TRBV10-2	CASRGQGFLTDTQYF
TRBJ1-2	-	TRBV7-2	CASSQQVQWDGYTF
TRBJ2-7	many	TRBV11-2	CASSFGGGEQYF
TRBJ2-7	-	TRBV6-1	CASNRGGDPNEQYF
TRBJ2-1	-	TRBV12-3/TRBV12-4	CASGWLTGGGPDEQFF
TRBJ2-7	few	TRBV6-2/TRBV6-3	CASRSDLGGVQEQYF
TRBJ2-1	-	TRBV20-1	CSAKRTSANNEQFF
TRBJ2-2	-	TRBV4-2	CASSPGRTGELFF
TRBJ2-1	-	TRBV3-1	CASSQLLGQGAYNEQFF